This TCR beta chain was profiled in a study of T cells after yellow fever vaccination. Regarding the study as a whole: Abundant clonotypes from the bulk population could have been carried over as contaminants into FACS-sorted repertoires. Post-booster reappearance was seen for most primary-vaccination clones (roughly 96% CD4, roughly 91% CD8).

TCRdb used MiXCR to reprocess the 5' RACE reads, holding one entry per CDR3 protein. Here the sample spans 300,000 to 450,000 distinct CDR3 sequences, 6.2% being singletons. A remark on this clonotype: Its antigen remains unknown.

Germline-derived CDR1 and CDR2 are GTSNPN and SVGIG (reference sequence). V lost 1 base to trimming and J lost 3 bases, with 4 bases between them. The CDR3 runs 11 residues. The chain carries TRBV30 and TRBJ2-7; the D is unclear. This sequence was found in a man aged 25-40 years who received the YFV17D yellow fever vaccine. The sequencing used PBMCs, collected 5 days after the yellow fever booster vaccination. The CDR3 DNA sequence: TGTGCCTGGAGTGGGGTCTACGAGCAGTACTTC. Translating it yields CAWSGVYEQYF.